Sequencing of this T cell receptor (beta chain) was carried out in a study of T cells in Graves' hyperthyroidism and ophthalmopathy. This clonotype appeared many times. Amplification of TCR beta CDR3 regions used RNA as the template. HTBI primers were the set used in a first-round RT-PCR of the TCR CDR3. TCRdb re-called the multiplex PCR reads through MiXCR, storing one row per CDR3 protein. This table has a few hundred thousand distinct CDR3 sequences, roughly 20% appearing once. V was clipped by 1 base and J by 2 bases, with 13 bases between them. CDR3 length: 15 amino acids. Germline V gives CDR1 SGDLS, CDR2 YYNGEE.

Sequenced sample: blood. This chain connects TRBV9 to TRBJ2-7; possibly TRBD2 for D (5 bases). The TCR sequence derives from a man between 18 and 35 years old with Graves' hyperthyroidism. The CDR3 nucleotides read TGTGCCAGCAGCGTACATCCTGAGCGGACCTACGAGCAGTACTTC. It translates to CASSVHPERTYEQYF.